This TCR beta chain appears in the sequencing data of a study of CD8 T cells in Susac syndrome. Study observations and caveats: The study conceded that its TCR sequencing and HLA analysis involved relatively few individuals.

Random-hexamer reverse transcription was applied to about 0.5 to 1 ug RNA. A single record per CDR3 protein comes from TCRdb applying MiXCR to the immunoSEQ multiplex PCR reads. The sample lists about 440,000 distinct CDR3 sequences, more than 70% occurring once. The V gene's germline CDR1 is SGHAT and CDR2 FQNNGV. This CDR3 contains 14 residues. Trimming left V 1 base short and J 3 bases short, with 7 bases between. On this clonotype itself: Its antigen is undetermined.

The authors sequenced TCR beta from blood CD8+ and CD4+ T cells. Bulk CD8+ and CD4+ cells came from magnetic negative isolation; CD8+ TEMRA by FACS. Specimen: CD8+ T cells from PBMCs. V gene TRBV11-2 combines with J gene TRBJ2-1; no firm D call. The receptor was derived from a human donor with multiple sclerosis. This CDR3 is CASSLATRYNEQFF. The CDR3 DNA reads TGTGCCAGCAGCTTAGCAACTCGCTACAATGAGCAGTTCTTC.